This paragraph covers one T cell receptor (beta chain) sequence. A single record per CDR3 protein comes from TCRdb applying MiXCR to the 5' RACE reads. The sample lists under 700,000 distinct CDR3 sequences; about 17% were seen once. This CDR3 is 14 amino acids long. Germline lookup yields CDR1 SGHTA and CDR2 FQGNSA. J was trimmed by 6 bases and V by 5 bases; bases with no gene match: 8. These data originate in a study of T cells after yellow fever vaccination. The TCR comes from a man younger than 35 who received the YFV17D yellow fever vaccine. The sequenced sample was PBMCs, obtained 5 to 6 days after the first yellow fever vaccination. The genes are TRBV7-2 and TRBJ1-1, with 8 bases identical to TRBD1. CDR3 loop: CASSAYRGGPEAFF. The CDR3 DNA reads TGTGCCAGCAGCGCGTACAGGGGGGGTCCTGAAGCTTTCTTT.